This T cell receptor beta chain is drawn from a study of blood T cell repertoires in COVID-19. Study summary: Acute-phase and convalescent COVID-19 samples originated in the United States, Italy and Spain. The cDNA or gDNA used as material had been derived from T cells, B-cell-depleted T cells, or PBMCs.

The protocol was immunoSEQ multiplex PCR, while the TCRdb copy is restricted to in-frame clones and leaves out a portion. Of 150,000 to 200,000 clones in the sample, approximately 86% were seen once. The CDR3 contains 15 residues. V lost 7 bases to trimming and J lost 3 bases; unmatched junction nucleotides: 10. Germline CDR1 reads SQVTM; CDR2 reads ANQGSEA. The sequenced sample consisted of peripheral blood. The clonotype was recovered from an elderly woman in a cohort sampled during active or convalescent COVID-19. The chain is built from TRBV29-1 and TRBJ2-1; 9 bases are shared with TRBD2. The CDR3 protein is CSAFSGGRSYNEQFF. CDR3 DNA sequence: TGCAGCGCCTTTAGCGGGGGCCGAAGCTACAATGAGCAGTTCTTC.